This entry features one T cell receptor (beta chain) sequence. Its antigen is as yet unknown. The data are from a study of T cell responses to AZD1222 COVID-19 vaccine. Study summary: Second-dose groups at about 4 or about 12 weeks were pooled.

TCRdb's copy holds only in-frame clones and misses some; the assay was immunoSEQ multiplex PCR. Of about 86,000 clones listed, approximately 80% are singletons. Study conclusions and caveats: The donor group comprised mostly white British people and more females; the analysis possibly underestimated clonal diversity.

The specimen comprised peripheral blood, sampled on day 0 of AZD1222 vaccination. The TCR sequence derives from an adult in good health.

In DNA, the CDR3 is TGTGCCAGCAGAGGACTTGGGAGGGGAACCTATGGCTACACCTTC. Translation: CASRGLGRGTYGYTF. This chain joins TRBV28 and TRBJ1-2, with D possibly matching TRBD1 (5 bases). V was cut by 6 bases and J by 4 bases, with 18 bases left in between. The CDR3 runs 15 residues. Germline CDR1 and CDR2: MDHEN and SYDVKM.